The rows below give T cell receptor beta chains drawn from one sample of a study of blood T cells in healthy people across ages. One entry per CDR3 protein, called by TCRdb with MiXCR from the 5' RACE reads. The table has fewer than 1,000,000 distinct CDR3 sequences, around 43% seen once. The sequencing input was blood. The receptors stem from a man aged 55 to 69 in good health. Both conserved end residues are part of each CDR3. D genes are given only for firm matches. Some rows mark clone size as missing; the rest say once, few, many or name a class of expanded clone.

many,TRBJ2-7,NA,TRBV4-3,TGCGCCAGCAGCCAAGAAGCGTCGGAAGCCTACGAGCAGTACTTC,CASSQEASEAYEQYF
many,TRBJ2-4,NA,TRBV2,TGTGCCAGCCGTGTAGGTGCCTATGTGGACATTCAGTACTTC,CASRVGAYVDIQYF
NA,TRBJ2-7,TRBD1,TRBV5-1,TGCGCCAGCAGCTTCCAGGACAGGGCACCCTACGAGCAGTACTTC,CASSFQDRAPYEQYF
NA,TRBJ2-6,NA,TRBV5-6,TGTGCCAGCAGCCTCAGAACAGTGAACAGTGGGGCCAACGTCCTGACTTTC,CASSLRTVNSGANVLTF
NA,TRBJ2-2,NA,TRBV3-1,TGTGCCAGCAGCCAAGGGAACGGGCCTAGGGCCGGGGAGCTGTTTTTT,CASSQGNGPRAGELFF
NA,TRBJ2-3,NA,TRBV7-9,TGTGCCACCAGCCCCCTGGCCCGCACAGATACGCAGTATTTT,CATSPLARTDTQYF
NA,TRBJ2-7,TRBD1,TRBV20-1,TGCAGTGCTTCAACCGGGACAGGTTTTTACGAGCAGTACTTC,CSASTGTGFYEQYF
few,TRBJ2-1,TRBD2,TRBV3-1,TGTGCCAGCAGCCAAGGACTAGCGGGGCTCTATGAGCAGTTCTTC,CASSQGLAGLYEQFF
NA,TRBJ2-7,NA,TRBV11-1,TGTGCCAGCAGCTTATTCCCGGGCCACGAGCAGTACTTC,CASSLFPGHEQYF
few,TRBJ1-2,NA,TRBV14,TGTGCCAGCAGCGGAACGGCAGTATCTAACTATGGCTACACCTTC,CASSGTAVSNYGYTF
few,TRBJ2-7,TRBD1,TRBV11-1,TGTGCCAGCAGCTCCGGACAGGGGCGATCCTACGAGCAGTACTTC,CASSSGQGRSYEQYF
few,TRBJ2-7,NA,TRBV7-2,TGTGCCAGCAGCCCCGACCTCTCCTACGAGCAGTACTTC,CASSPDLSYEQYF
many,TRBJ1-5,NA,TRBV11-2,TGTGCCAGCAGCTTCGCCGATAGCAATCAGCCCCAGCATTTT,CASSFADSNQPQHF
NA,TRBJ2-7,TRBD1,TRBV9,TGTGCCAGCAGCGTAGCGGACAGGGGGCTCTACGAGCAGTACTTC,CASSVADRGLYEQYF
once,TRBJ2-5,TRBD1,TRBV6-2/TRBV6-3,TGTGCCAGCAGTCCCCTCGGGCGGACAGGTCCCCAAGAGACCCAGTACTTC,CASSPLGRTGPQETQYF
few,TRBJ2-7,TRBD2,TRBV7-2,TGTGCCAGCAGCTTCGGCGGGGGGGAGGTCCACGAGCAGTACTTC,CASSFGGGEVHEQYF
NA,TRBJ2-5,NA,TRBV29-1,TGCAGCGTTGATGGGGGCGCGGAGACCCAGTACTTC,CSVDGGAETQYF